The rows below give T cell receptor beta chains drawn from one sample of a study of CD8 T cells in Susac syndrome. TCRdb re-analysed the immunoSEQ multiplex PCR reads in MiXCR, keeping a single row per CDR3 protein. Among some 76,000 distinct CDR3 sequences listed, more than 85% were seen once. The material sequenced was CD8+ T cells from PBMCs. The receptors derive from a human donor with multiple sclerosis. CDR3s include the opening cysteine and the closing phenylalanine or tryptophan. D genes are given only for firm matches. Only part of the rows carry a size: once, few, many, or a class if the clone is expanded.

>TRBJ1-6|TRBV5-1|14|.|TRBD1
TGCGCCAGCAGAAGGGGGACAGGGGACTTCTCCCTCCACTTT
CASRRGTGDFSLHF
>TRBJ2-1|TRBV19|15|.|TRBD2
TGTGCCAGTAGACCGGGGGGTAACTCCTACAATGAGCAGTTCTTC
CASRPGGNSYNEQFF
>TRBJ2-7|TRBV7-8|13|.|.
TGTGCCAGCAGCCGGACAGCCACCTACGAGCAGTACTTC
CASSRTATYEQYF
>TRBJ1-1|TRBV20-1|13|.|TRBD1
TGCAGTGCTCCTGGACAGGGAGGCACTGAAGCTTTCTTT
CSAPGQGGTEAFF
>TRBJ2-3|TRBV29-1|14|.|TRBD2
TGCAGCGTTGAGGGTAGCGGGATGTCAGATACGCAGTATTTT
CSVEGSGMSDTQYF
>TRBJ2-2|TRBV21-1|17|.|.
TGTGCCAGCAGCAAAGACAGGGACCCCTCTTCCACCGGGGAGCTGTTTTTT
CASSKDRDPSSTGELFF
>TRBJ2-7|TRBV3-1|15|.|.
TGTGCCAGCAGCCAATTTGCTACACATTTCTACGAGCAGTACTTC
CASSQFATHFYEQYF
>TRBJ1-2|TRBV5-6|14|.|.
TGTGCCAGCAAAATGCAGGCGGTCTCCTATGGCTACACCTTC
CASKMQAVSYGYTF
>TRBJ1-4|TRBV2|14|once|.
TGTGCCAGCAGTGGGTTAGGGGGAGTTGAAAAACTGTTTTTT
CASSGLGGVEKLFF
>TRBJ1-1|TRBV4-1|15|.|.
TGCGCCAGCAGCCACTCACACCAGAGGGACACTGAAGCTTTCTTT
CASSHSHQRDTEAFF
>TRBJ2-2|TRBV3-1|15|.|.
TGTGCCAGCAGCAAGTTCCTTGAAGTTGGCGGGGAGCTGTTTTTT
CASSKFLEVGGELFF
>TRBJ2-3|TRBV2|17|.|.
TGTGCCAGCGGCGCCCTAAAAGCGTATACTAGCACAGATACGCAGTATTTT
CASGALKAYTSTDTQYF
>TRBJ2-5|TRBV28|14|.|.
TGTGCCAGCAGTTTCCAGGGGCGAGGGGAGACCCAGTACTTC
CASSFQGRGETQYF
>TRBJ2-3|TRBV19|12|.|.
TGTGCCAGTAATGAGGGGTCAGATACGCAGTATTTT
CASNEGSDTQYF
>TRBJ1-5|TRBV28|15|.|.
TGTGCCAGCAGTATGTCCGGGACAAGTTATCAGCCCCAGCATTTT
CASSMSGTSYQPQHF
>TRBJ2-5|TRBV9|16|once|TRBD2
TGTGCCAGCAGCCCAACCGGGACTAGCGGCCAAGAGACCCAGTACTTC
CASSPTGTSGQETQYF
>TRBJ1-3|TRBV28|15|.|TRBD1
TGTGCCAGCACCGTACAGGGGCTCTCTGGAAACACCATATATTTT
CASTVQGLSGNTIYF
>TRBJ2-7|TRBV29-1|12|.|TRBD1
TGCAGCGTCGGACAGGGGCTCAACGAGCAGTACTTC
CSVGQGLNEQYF
>TRBJ2-4|TRBV19|12|.|.
TGTGCCAGTAGGGGTAGGGTAGGCATTCAGTACTTC
CASRGRVGIQYF
>TRBJ1-2|TRBV30|13|.|.
TGTGCCATTCTCCGCGGCATTAACTATGGCTACACCTTC
CAILRGINYGYTF
>TRBJ1-3|TRBV7-9|17|.|.
TGTGCCAGCAGCTCTCAACGAAGCAACGGCTTCGGAAACACCATATATTTT
CASSSQRSNGFGNTIYF
>TRBJ1-1|TRBV29-1|16|.|.
TGCAGCGTTGAAGGCTCATGGCGGGCAGGGCGCACTGAAGCTTTCTTT
CSVEGSWRAGRTEAFF
>TRBJ2-3|TRBV5-4|15|.|TRBD2
TGTGCCAGCAGCTTTGGGACTACCAGCACAGATACGCAGTATTTT
CASSFGTTSTDTQYF
>TRBJ1-4|TRBV7-9|15|.|.
TGTGCCAGCAGCTCCACTGACAGCAATAATGAAAAACTGTTTTTT
CASSSTDSNNEKLFF
>TRBJ2-5|TRBV5-5|17|.|TRBD2
TGTGCCAGCAGCGTTACTAGCGGGAGGACTTATCAAGAGACCCAGTACTTC
CASSVTSGRTYQETQYF
>TRBJ2-2|TRBV19|15|.|.
TGTGCCAGTAGTATAGTTGGCCTACTCCCCGGGGAGCTGTTTTTT
CASSIVGLLPGELFF
>TRBJ2-7|TRBV18|13|.|.
TGTGCCAGCTCACAAGAGGGTGCCTACGAGCAGTACTTC
CASSQEGAYEQYF
>TRBJ2-1|TRBV5-1|13|.|.
TGCGCCAGCAGCTTCGGGGTTGACGATGAGCAGTTCTTC
CASSFGVDDEQFF
>TRBJ2-2|TRBV27|15|.|TRBD1
TGTGCCAGCCTACAGGGGGCCCCGAACACCGGGGAGCTGTTTTTT
CASLQGAPNTGELFF
>TRBJ2-7|TRBV7-2|17|.|TRBD1
TGTGCCAGCAGCCTATGGCCCGGACAGGGACCTGCCTACGAGCAGTACTTC
CASSLWPGQGPAYEQYF
>TRBJ1-4|TRBV13|15|once|TRBD1
TGTGCCAGCAGCTTTGGGGAGGGGGCCAATGAAAAACTGTTTTTT
CASSFGEGANEKLFF
>TRBJ2-3|TRBV30|12|.|.
TGTGCCTGGAAAAAGAGCACAGATACGCAGTATTTT
CAWKKSTDTQYF
>TRBJ2-7|TRBV12-3/TRBV12-4|15|.|.
TGTGCCAGCAGTTTAAGGCCGGGTTGGGAGGACGAGCAGTACTTC
CASSLRPGWEDEQYF
>TRBJ2-5|TRBV18|14|.|.
TGTGCCAGCTCGCCGGGACACCTCCAAGAGACCCAGTACTTC
CASSPGHLQETQYF
>TRBJ1-3|TRBV12-3/TRBV12-4|16|.|.
TGTGCCAGCAGCCCCCGGAGCAGAGTCTCTGGAAACACCATATATTTT
CASSPRSRVSGNTIYF
>TRBJ2-2|TRBV6-2/TRBV6-3|16|once|TRBD2
TGTGCCAGCAGCCGATATAGCGGGAGGGCTTCCGGGGAGCTGTTTTTT
CASSRYSGRASGELFF
>TRBJ1-1|TRBV7-4|15|.|.
TGTGCCAGCAGCCCTGTGATTGGCAGCAACACTGAAGCTTTCTTT
CASSPVIGSNTEAFF
>TRBJ2-2|TRBV27|14|.|.
TGTGCCAGCAGTCTCGCACCGGAGACCGGGGAGCTGTTTTTT
CASSLAPETGELFF
>TRBJ2-1|TRBV27|13|.|.
TGTGCCAGCAGTTTATTAGCCTACAATGAGCAGTTCTTC
CASSLLAYNEQFF
>TRBJ2-7|TRBV4-1|17|few|TRBD2
TGCGCCAGCAGTCCCGGGACTAGCTCCCGGGGGCTCTACGAGCAGTACTTC
CASSPGTSSRGLYEQYF
>TRBJ1-2|TRBV10-3|14|.|.
TGTGCCACGGAGGAATCGGGGATGGACTATGGCTACACCTTC
CATEESGMDYGYTF
>TRBJ1-1|TRBV28|14|.|.
TGTGCCAGCAGTGAGGGAAGACTTTACACTGAAGCTTTCTTT
CASSEGRLYTEAFF
>TRBJ2-2|TRBV12-3/TRBV12-4|17|few|.
TGTGCCAGCAGTTTAGGCCCCAGAGCACCGAACACCGGGGAGCTGTTTTTT
CASSLGPRAPNTGELFF
>TRBJ1-1|TRBV7-8|13|few|.
TGTGCCAGCAGCTCAGGGGTGAACACTGAAGCTTTCTTT
CASSSGVNTEAFF
>TRBJ1-5|TRBV27|15|once|TRBD1
TGTGCCAGCAGTTTAACAGGGGGCGTCGATCAGCCCCAGCATTTT
CASSLTGGVDQPQHF
>TRBJ2-1|TRBV6-1|15|few|.
TGTGCCAGCAGTGAAACGGGGGAAGCCTACAATGAGCAGTTCTTC
CASSETGEAYNEQFF
>TRBJ2-1|TRBV6-2/TRBV6-3|12|.|.
TGTGCCAGCAGTTATCTTTCTAATGAGCAGTTCTTC
CASSYLSNEQFF
>TRBJ2-1|TRBV27|13|.|.
TGTGCCAGCAGTTTATCCTCTATGAATGAGCAGTTCTTC
CASSLSSMNEQFF
>TRBJ1-1|TRBV5-1|14|.|TRBD1
TGCGCCAGCAGCTTACAGGGGGCGGGCACTGAAGCTTTCTTT
CASSLQGAGTEAFF
>TRBJ1-5|TRBV13|14|.|.
TGTGCCAGCAGCTTGGGGACTCATGATCAGCCCCAGCATTTT
CASSLGTHDQPQHF
>TRBJ2-1|TRBV7-2|15|.|.
TGTGCCAGCAGCTTAGGGACTCCATCATACAATGAGCAGTTCTTC
CASSLGTPSYNEQFF
>TRBJ2-2|TRBV2|14|once|TRBD1
TGTGCCAGCAGTAAAATACAGGGGGCCGGGGAGCTGTTTTTT
CASSKIQGAGELFF
>TRBJ2-1|TRBV28|12|.|.
TGTGCCAGCAGTTTTCTTCAGCTTGAGCAGTTCTTC
CASSFLQLEQFF
>TRBJ1-3|TRBV4-1|15|few|TRBD1
TGCGCCAGCAGCCAAGAAGGGACAGGGGTAAACACCATATATTTT
CASSQEGTGVNTIYF
>TRBJ2-5|TRBV6-1|13|.|TRBD1
TGTGCCACCCGGGCAGGGGGCGGCCGGGACCAGTACTTC
CATRAGGGRDQYF
>TRBJ1-1|TRBV12-5|13|.|.
TGTGCTAGTGTCCTCACCCCGAACACTGAAGCTTTCTTT
CASVLTPNTEAFF
>TRBJ2-2|TRBV11-2|19|.|.
TGTGCCAGCAGCTTAGCGACCCCGTACAGCCAATTGGGGGCCGGGGAGCTGTTTTTT
CASSLATPYSQLGAGELFF
>TRBJ1-1|TRBV27|13|.|TRBD1
TGTGCCAGCAGCCGACAGGGGGGGGGTGAAGCTTTCTTT
CASSRQGGGEAFF
>TRBJ1-1|TRBV4-3|16|.|TRBD1
TGCGCCAGCAGCCAAGATGGGACAGGGAGAAACACTGAAGCTTTCTTT
CASSQDGTGRNTEAFF